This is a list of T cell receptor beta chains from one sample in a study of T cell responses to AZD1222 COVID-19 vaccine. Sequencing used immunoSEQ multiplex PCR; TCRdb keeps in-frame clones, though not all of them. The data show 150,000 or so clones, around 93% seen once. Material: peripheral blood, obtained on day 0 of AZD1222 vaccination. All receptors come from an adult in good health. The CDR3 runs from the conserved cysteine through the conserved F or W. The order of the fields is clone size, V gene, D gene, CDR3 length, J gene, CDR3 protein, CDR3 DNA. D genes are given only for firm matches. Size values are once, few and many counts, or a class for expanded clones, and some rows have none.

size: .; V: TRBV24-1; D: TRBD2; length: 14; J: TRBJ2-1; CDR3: CATSGRTSYNEQFF; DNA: TGTGCCACCAGCGGGAGGACGTCCTACAATGAGCAGTTCTTC
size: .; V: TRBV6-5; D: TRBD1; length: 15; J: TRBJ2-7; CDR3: CASSYRGTGSYEQYF; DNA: TGTGCCAGCAGTTACAGGGGGACAGGCTCCTACGAGCAGTACTTC
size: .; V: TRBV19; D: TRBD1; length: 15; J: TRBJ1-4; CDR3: CASSHRQGRGKKLFF; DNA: TGTGCCAGTAGTCACCGACAGGGGCGGGGGAAAAAACTGTTTTTT
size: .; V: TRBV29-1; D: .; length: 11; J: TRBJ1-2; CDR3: CSVAQIYGYTF; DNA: TGCAGCGTTGCCCAGATCTATGGCTACACCTTC
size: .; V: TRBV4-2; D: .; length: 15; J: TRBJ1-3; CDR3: CASSQLGTSGNTIYF; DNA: TGTGCCAGCAGCCAACTTGGCACCTCTGGAAACACCATATATTTT
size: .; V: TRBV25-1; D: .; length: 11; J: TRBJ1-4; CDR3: CASSTREKLFF; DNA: TGTGCCAGCAGTACGAGGGAAAAACTGTTTTTT
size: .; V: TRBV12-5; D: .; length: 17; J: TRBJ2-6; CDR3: CASGLVPGDRLANVLTF; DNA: TGTGCTAGTGGTTTGGTACCCGGGGACCGCTTAGCCAACGTCCTGACTTTC
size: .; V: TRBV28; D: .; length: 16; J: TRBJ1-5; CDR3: CASSPLWTTPSEPQHF; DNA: TGTGCCAGCAGTCCACTCTGGACAACCCCGAGCGAGCCCCAGCATTTT
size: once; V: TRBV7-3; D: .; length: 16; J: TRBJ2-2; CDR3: CASSLMGIGNTGELFF; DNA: TGTGCCAGCAGCCTAATGGGGATCGGGAACACCGGGGAGCTGTTTTTT
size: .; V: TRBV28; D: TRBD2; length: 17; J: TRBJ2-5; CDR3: CASSLMKLAGVVETQYF; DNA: TGTGCCAGCAGTCTAATGAAACTAGCGGGAGTGGTAGAGACCCAGTACTTC
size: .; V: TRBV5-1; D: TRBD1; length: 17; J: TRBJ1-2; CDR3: CASSLRTGQGAVSGYTF; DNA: TGCGCCAGCAGCTTGAGGACGGGACAGGGAGCCGTCAGTGGCTACACCTTC
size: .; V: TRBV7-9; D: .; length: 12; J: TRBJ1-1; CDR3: CASSSGAGEAFF; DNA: TGTGCCAGCAGCTCCGGGGCAGGGGAAGCTTTCTTT
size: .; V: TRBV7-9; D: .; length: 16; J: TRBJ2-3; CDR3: CASRTTGTLATDTQYF; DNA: TGTGCCAGCAGAACCACCGGGACCTTAGCCACAGATACGCAGTATTTT
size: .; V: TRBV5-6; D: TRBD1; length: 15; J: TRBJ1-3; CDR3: CASSLRGLSGNTIYF; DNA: TGTGCCAGCAGCTTGAGGGGGCTAAGTGGAAACACCATATATTTT
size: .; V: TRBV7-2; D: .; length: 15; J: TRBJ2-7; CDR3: CASSFTGGGPYEQYF; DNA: TGTGCCAGCAGCTTTACAGGGGGGGGCCCCTACGAGCAGTACTTC
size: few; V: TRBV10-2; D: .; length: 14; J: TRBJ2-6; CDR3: CASSWGSGANVLTF; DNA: TGCGCCAGCAGTTGGGGCTCTGGGGCCAACGTCCTGACTTTC
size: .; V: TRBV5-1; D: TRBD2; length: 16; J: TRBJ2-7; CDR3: CASSLSSGLAAYEQYF; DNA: TGCGCCAGCAGCCTGAGTTCCGGACTAGCGGCCTACGAGCAGTACTTC
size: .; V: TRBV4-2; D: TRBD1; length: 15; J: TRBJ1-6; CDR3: CASSKPGQAYSPLHF; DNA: TGTGCCAGTAGCAAACCGGGACAGGCGTATTCACCCCTCCACTTT
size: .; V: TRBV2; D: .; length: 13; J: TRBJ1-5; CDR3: CASSEGLGQPQHF; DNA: TGTGCCAGCAGTGAAGGCTTGGGGCAGCCCCAGCATTTT
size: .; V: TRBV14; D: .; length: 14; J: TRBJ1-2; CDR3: CASSQFAGDYGYTF; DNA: TGTGCCAGCAGCCAATTTGCAGGGGATTATGGCTACACCTTC
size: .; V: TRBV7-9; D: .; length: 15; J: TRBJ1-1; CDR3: CASSLVQGLRTEAFF; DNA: TGTGCCAGCAGCTTAGTCCAGGGGCTCCGCACTGAAGCTTTCTTT
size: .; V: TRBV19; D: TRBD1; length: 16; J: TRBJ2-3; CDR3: CASSTPKGQGTDTQYF; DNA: TGTGCCAGTAGTACCCCGAAGGGACAGGGCACAGATACGCAGTATTTT
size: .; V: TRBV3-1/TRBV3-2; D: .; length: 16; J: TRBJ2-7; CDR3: CASSQDHKGGCHEQYF; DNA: TGTGCCAGCAGCCAAGATCATAAGGGGGGTTGCCACGAGCAGTACTTC
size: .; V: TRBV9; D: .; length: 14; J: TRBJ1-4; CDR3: CASSPEGANEKLFF; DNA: TGTGCCAGCAGCCCCGAAGGAGCTAATGAAAAACTGTTTTTT
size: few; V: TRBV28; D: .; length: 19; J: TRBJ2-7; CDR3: CASSWFGTSGTGYSHEQYF; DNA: TGTGCCAGCAGTTGGTTCGGGACATCCGGGACTGGCTATTCCCACGAGCAGTACTTC
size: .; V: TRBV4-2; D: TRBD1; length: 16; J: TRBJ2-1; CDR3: CASSLRRDRGLDEQFF; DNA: TGTGCCAGCAGCTTACGCCGGGACAGGGGGCTGGATGAGCAGTTCTTC
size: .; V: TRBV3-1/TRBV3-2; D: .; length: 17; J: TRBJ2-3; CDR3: CASSPRGQHLGTDTQYF; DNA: TGTGCCAGCAGCCCGAGGGGCCAACATTTGGGCACAGATACGCAGTATTTT
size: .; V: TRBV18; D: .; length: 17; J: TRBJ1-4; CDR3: CASSPQGTDATNEKLFF; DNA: TGTGCCAGCTCACCACAAGGGACCGACGCAACTAATGAAAAACTGTTTTTT
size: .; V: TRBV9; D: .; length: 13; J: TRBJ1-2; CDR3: CASSAGGGYGYTF; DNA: TGTGCCAGCAGCGCCGGGGGCGGCTATGGCTACACCTTC
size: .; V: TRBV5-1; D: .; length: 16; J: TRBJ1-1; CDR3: CASSYLSSLMNTEAFF; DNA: TGCGCCAGCAGCTACCTATCATCGCTAATGAACACTGAAGCTTTCTTT
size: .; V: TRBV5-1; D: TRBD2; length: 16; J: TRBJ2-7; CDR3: CASSPELAGNLYEQYF; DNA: TGCGCCAGCAGCCCGGAACTAGCGGGAAATCTCTACGAGCAGTACTTC
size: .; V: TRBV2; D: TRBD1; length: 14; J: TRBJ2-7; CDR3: CASRSTGGGYEQYF; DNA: TGTGCCAGCAGATCGACAGGGGGTGGGTACGAGCAGTACTTC
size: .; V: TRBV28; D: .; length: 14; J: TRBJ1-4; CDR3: CASSSPGTNEKLFF; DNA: TGTGCCAGCAGTTCCCCCGGGACAAATGAAAAACTGTTTTTT
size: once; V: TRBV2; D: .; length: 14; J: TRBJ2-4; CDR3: CASSEALQGSAADF; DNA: TGTGCCAGCAGTGAAGCGCTTCAGGGTTCAGCGGCGGACTTC
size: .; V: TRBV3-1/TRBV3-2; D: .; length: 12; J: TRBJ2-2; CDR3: CASSQVGGELFF; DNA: TGTGCCAGCAGCCAAGTCGGCGGGGAGCTGTTTTTT
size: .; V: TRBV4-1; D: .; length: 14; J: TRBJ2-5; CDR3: CASSQEGRQETQYF; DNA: TGCGCCAGCAGCCAAGAGGGCCGGCAAGAGACCCAGTACTTC
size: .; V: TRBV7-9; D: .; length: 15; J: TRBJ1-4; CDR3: CASSLVGGLNEKLFF; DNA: TGTGCCAGCAGCTTAGTGGGGGGACTTAATGAAAAACTGTTTTTT
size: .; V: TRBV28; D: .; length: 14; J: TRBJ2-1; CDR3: CASSLTGSYNEQFF; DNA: TGTGCCAGCAGTTTAACGGGATCCTACAATGAGCAGTTCTTC
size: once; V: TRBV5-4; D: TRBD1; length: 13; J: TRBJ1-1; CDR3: CASSFRGLTEAFF; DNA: TGTGCCAGCAGCTTCAGGGGGCTTACTGAAGCTTTCTTT
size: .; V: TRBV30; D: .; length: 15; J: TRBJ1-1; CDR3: CAWSVSGGMYTEAFF; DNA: TGTGCCTGGAGTGTAAGTGGAGGGATGTACACTGAAGCTTTCTTT
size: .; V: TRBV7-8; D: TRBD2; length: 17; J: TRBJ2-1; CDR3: CASSLVGLAGAAGEQFF; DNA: TGTGCCAGCAGCTTAGTTGGGCTAGCGGGAGCTGCGGGCGAGCAGTTCTTC